What follows are 14 T cell receptor beta chains derived from one specimen sequenced in a study of blood T cells in healthy people across ages. The use of a sample-barcoded 5' primer and a J-beta primer mix characterized a second PCR of about 7 to 12 cycles. Each CDR3 protein is one row after TCRdb ran MiXCR on the 5' RACE reads. The table includes about 640,000 distinct CDR3 sequences, around two fifths detected once. Sequencing was performed on blood. These receptor sequences come from a man at least 80 years old in good health.

The rearrangement links TRBV20-1 to TRBJ2-7, with 9 positions matching TRBD2. After removal of 1 base from V and 6 bases from J, the junction contained 10 bases not matched to a gene. Germline CDR1 and CDR2: DFQATT and SNEGSKA (reference sequence). The CDR3 runs 15 residues. The CDR3 DNA follows: TGCAGTGCTAGAGGTCTGGCGGGGGGGGCATCCGAGCAGTACTTC. Protein product: CSARGLAGGASEQYF.

This clonotype has a count of ten or more. The chain is built from TRBV28 and TRBJ2-6; D is unclear. Looked up from germline, CDR1 is MDHEN and CDR2 is SYDVKM. The CDR3 covers 14 residues. Trimming removed 7 bases from V and 0 bases from J, with 7 bases in between. For the CDR3, the DNA is TGTGCCAGCACAGGTTCCTCTGGGGCCAACGTCCTGACTTTC. Amino acids: CASTGSSGANVLTF.

This clonotype was counted many times. This may be a read error: a much more frequent sequence differs by one nucleotide. The V call is TRBV14, the J call TRBJ2-5; D gene unclear. Trimming took 0 bases from V and 11 from J, leaving 19 bases between them. The CDR3 runs 15 residues. Per germline, CDR1 SGHDN and CDR2 FVKESK. The CDR3 DNA reads as TGTGCCAGCAGCCAAGAGAGAGTCCCCCTGGGTGAGCAGTACTTC. Its translation is CASSQERVPLGEQYF. Looking up the rest from reference TRBV14 and TRBJ2-5 gives the full variable domain: EAGVTQFPSHSVIEKGQTVTLRCDPISGHDNLYWYRRVMGKEIKFLLHFVKESKQDESGMPNNRFLAERTGGTYSTLKVQPAELEDSGVYFCASSQERVPLGEQYFGPGTRLLVL.

The J gene is TRBJ2-2, the V gene TRBV3-1, with D unclear. Germline values: CDR1 LGHDT, CDR2 YNNKEL (reference sequence). The CDR3 covers 15 residues. V dropped 2 bases and J dropped 4 bases, with 11 bases sitting between them. The CDR3 region has the DNA TGTGCCAGCAGCCAATTCCTCTCCGGCACCGGGGAGCTGTTTTTT. It specifies CASSQFLSGTGELFF.

This clonotype was found a few times. The rearrangement uses TRBV6-2 or TRBV6-3 and TRBJ2-7, with D perhaps matching TRBD2 (5 bases). The CDR3 is 18 amino acids. V was clipped by 5 bases and J by 2 bases, with 25 bases between them. The germline gives CDR1 MNHEY, CDR2 SVGEGT. CDR3 bases: TGTGCCAGCAGTAGCGGAGAATATCTAGCTGATAACGCCTACGAGCAGTACTTC. Its protein is CASSSGEYLADNAYEQYF.

This clonotype has only a few counts. This chain joins TRBV24-1 and TRBJ2-1, with 9 bases fitting TRBD2. CDR3 length: 15 amino acids. Germline CDR1 KGHDR, CDR2 SFDVKD. V shed 2 bases and J 8 bases; nucleotides not matched to a gene: 6. The CDR3 loop is CATSDSASGTHEQFF. The CDR3 region has the DNA TGTGCCACCAGTGATTCGGCTAGCGGGACCCATGAGCAGTTCTTC.

This clonotype was counted at least ten times. V usage is TRBV7-9 and J usage is TRBJ2-3; tentatively, D is TRBD2 (5 bases). With 6 bases removed from V and 1 base from J, the gap between germline ends came to 14 bases. Germline CDR1 reads SEHNR; CDR2 reads FQNEAQ (reference sequence). CDR3 length equals 15 residues. CDR3: CASSRRGFGTDTQYF. The CDR3 nucleotides are TGTGCCAGCAGTCGTCGGGGATTCGGCACAGATACGCAGTATTTT.

This rearrangement joins TRBV29-1 to TRBJ2-5, with D uncertain. The CDR3 consists of 13 residues. V dropped 2 bases and J dropped 11 bases, with 18 bases sitting between them. Germline assignment: CDR1 SQVTM and CDR2 ANQGSEA. The CDR3: CSVELGSYNEQYF. CDR3 in DNA: TGCAGCGTTGAATTGGGTTCCTACAATGAGCAGTACTTC. Drawing the rest from reference TRBV29-1 and TRBJ2-5, the complete variable domain is SAVISQKPSRDICQRGTSLTIQCQVDSQVTMMFWYRQQPGQSLTLIATANQGSEATYESGFVIDKFPISRPNLTFSTLTVSNMSPEDSSIYLCSVELGSYNEQYFGPGTRLLVL.

The chain carries TRBV28 and TRBJ2-3; D possibly corresponds to TRBD1 (6 bases). V was trimmed by 3 bases and J by 4 bases, leaving 14 bases between them. Germline CDR1 is MDHEN and CDR2 is SYDVKM. This CDR3 comprises 15 residues. The CDR3 loop reads CASSFAGVGADTQYF. DNA of the CDR3: TGTGCCAGCAGTTTCGCAGGGGTAGGGGCAGATACGCAGTATTTT.

This clonotype was observed a single time. V gene TRBV6-2 or TRBV6-3 combines with J gene TRBJ2-2; weak D call: TRBD2 (6 bases). Trimming removed 6 bases from V and 3 bases from J, with 11 bases in between. CDR3 size: 14 residues. The germline V gene encodes CDR1 MNHEY and CDR2 SVGEGT. The chain's CDR3 is CASSPRRDTGELFF. CDR3 DNA sequence: TGTGCCAGCAGCCCGAGGAGGGACACCGGGGAGCTGTTTTTT.

The DNA of the CDR3 is TGCAGTGCTAGAGATCCTGGGATAGCGGGCGGAGATACGCAGTATTTT. Amino acids: CSARDPGIAGGDTQYF. The chain couples TRBV20-1 to TRBJ2-3, with TRBD2 matching 7 bases. The CDR3 has 16 residues. The V gene's germline CDR1 is DFQATT and CDR2 SNEGSKA (reference sequence). The trim removed 0 bases at V and 5 bases at J, leaving 11 bases unmatched.

This rearrangement joins TRBV24-1 to TRBJ1-5; the D is unclear. CDR1 and CDR2 from the germline V gene are KGHDR and SFDVKD. Trimming shortened V by 9 bases and J by 5 bases, and 10 bases separated the two germline ends. This CDR3 has 12 residues. CDR3 region: CATRQPDQPQHF. Written as DNA, the CDR3 is TGTGCCACCCGACAACCGGATCAGCCCCAGCATTTT.

In nucleotides, the CDR3 is TGCGCCAGCAGCTCGTCCCTCGGGGGGAAAGAGACCCAGTACTTC. As protein: CASSSSLGGKETQYF. This chain joins TRBV5-1 and TRBJ2-5; 7 nucleotides line up with TRBD2. V lost 3 bases to trimming and J lost 3 bases; unmatched junction nucleotides: 8. The length of the CDR3 is 15 residues. Per the germline V gene, CDR1 is SGHRS and CDR2 is YFSETQ. Full variable domain (remainder filled in from reference TRBV5-1 and TRBJ2-5): KAGVTQTPRYLIKTRGQQVTLSCSPISGHRSVSWYQQTPGQGLQFLFEYFSETQRNKGNFPGRFSGRQFSNSRSEMNVSTLELGDSALYLCASSSSLGGKETQYFGPGTRLLVL.

The V call is TRBV9, the J call TRBJ2-1; 8 bases agree with TRBD2. Germline V gene data show CDR1 as SGDLS and CDR2 as YYNGEE. V lost 4 bases, J lost 6 bases, and 9 bases stayed unmatched. This CDR3 has 15 amino acids. In DNA form, the CDR3 reads TGTGCCAGCAGCAGCGGGGGCCTAGCGGCCAATGAGCAGTTCTTC. Its translation is CASSSGGLAANEQFF.